Presented here are 25 T cell receptor beta chains from one specimen sequenced in a study of shared T cell receptors in the human thymus. Sequencing used immunoSEQ multiplex PCR; TCRdb keeps in-frame clones, though not all of them. The sample records about 380,000 clones, just under 95% being singletons. The sample consisted of thymocytes. Receptors originate from a human donor.

In its sample, this clone was seen once. The chain has TRBV27 and TRBJ1-2; D unclear. CDR1 and CDR2 (germline): MNHEY, SMNVEV (reference sequence). The CDR3 is 15 amino acids. V lost 0 bases to trimming and J lost 4 bases, with 12 bases between them. In DNA, the CDR3 is TGTGCCAGCAGTTTATCGCCCAGCCACCCCTATGGCTACACCTTC. Translated, it gives CASSLSPSHPYGYTF.

The chain recombines TRBV9 with TRBJ2-3; perhaps TRBD2 as D (6 bases). CDR3 length equals 18 residues. With 2 bases removed from V and 0 bases from J, the gap between germline ends came to 19 bases. Germline lookup yields CDR1 SGDLS and CDR2 YYNGEE. The CDR3 DNA sequence: TGTGCCAGCAGCGTCCTACTAGCCGCCTTCCCTAGCACAGATACGCAGTATTTT. This sequence encodes CASSVLLAAFPSTDTQYF.

This sequence joins TRBV7-8 and TRBJ1-5, with a possible D match to TRBD1 (5 bases). This CDR3 contains 16 residues. Looked up from germline, CDR1 is SGHVS and CDR2 is FQNEAQ. The V gene lost 1 base and the J gene lost 9 bases, with 19 bases spanning the gap. In DNA, the CDR3 is TGTGCCAGCAGCTTAGTGCCCCAGGGTGACGGGTGGCCCCAGCATTTT. It encodes CASSLVPQGDGWPQHF.

The gene calls are TRBV19 and TRBJ2-1, with 11 bases fitting TRBD2. The junction had 9 bases not matched to a gene; V was cut back by 2 bases and J by 6 bases. This CDR3 spans 17 amino acids. Germline V gives CDR1 LNHDA, CDR2 SQIVND (reference sequence). CDR3 sequence (DNA): TGTGCCAGTAGTATAAAAACTAGCGGGAGTTCGGGCAATGAGCAGTTCTTC. It translates to CASSIKTSGSSGNEQFF.

Here the CDR3 DNA reads TGTGCCAGCAGCCCGGGGGAAGAAGAGACCCAGTACTTC. This codes for CASSPGEEETQYF. The J gene is TRBJ2-5, the V gene TRBV11-2, with D possibly TRBD2 on 6 matching bases. V gave up 5 bases and J gave up 3 bases, with 10 bases separating them. Germline V gene sequence: CDR1 SGHAT, CDR2 FQNNGV. The CDR3 spans 13 residues.

The rearrangement links TRBV4-2 to TRBJ2-1, with 8 nucleotides matching TRBD2. With 1 base clipped from V and 2 bases from J, the junction kept 7 bases outside the gene matches. Germline assignment: CDR1 LGHNA and CDR2 YNFKEQ. The CDR3 spans 17 residues. CDR3 sequence (DNA): TGTGCCAGCAGCCAAGGCCCTGGGCGGGAGGCCTACAATGAGCAGTTCTTC. Translated: CASSQGPGREAYNEQFF.

The V gene is TRBV10-1, the J gene TRBJ2-7, with a possible D match to TRBD1 (6 bases). This CDR3 has 17 residues. Germline CDR1 is WNHNN and CDR2 is SYGVQD (reference sequence). Trimming took 3 bases from V and 2 from J, leaving 20 bases between them. For the CDR3, the DNA is TGCGCCAGCAGTGAAACAAGACAGGTGAGAGGGGCCTACGAGCAGTACTTC. Protein sequence: CASSETRQVRGAYEQYF.

The chain joins TRBV7-6 to TRBJ1-4; D call uncertain. The CDR3 covers 19 residues. Between the trimmed V and J ends, which lost 1 base and 8 bases, there was a span of 26 bases. Germline V lookup: CDR1 SGHVS, CDR2 FNYEAQ. DNA for the CDR3: TGTGCCAGCAGCTTAGTTTTGGGGAATTCTTCCCTCGCTATCGAAAAACTGTTTTTT. This sequence encodes CASSLVLGNSSLAIEKLFF.

The V gene is TRBV6-6, the J gene TRBJ2-7; D not certain. CDR3 length: 15 amino acids. V was clipped by 0 bases and J by 0 bases, with 9 bases between them. Germline CDR1 reads MNHNY; CDR2 reads SVGAGI (reference sequence). The CDR3 region has the DNA TGTGCCAGCAGTTACTCAGGGCTGATCTCCTACGAGCAGTACTTC. Its translation is CASSYSGLISYEQYF.

This clone was detected only once. The chain employs TRBV30 and TRBJ2-5, with a possible D match to TRBD2 (5 bases). Germline values: CDR1 GTSNPN, CDR2 SVGIG (reference sequence). V was shortened by 0 bases and J by 2 bases, with 19 bases between the two germline ends. CDR3 length: 17 amino acids. The CDR3 loop is CAWSVTRAEPSQETQYF. The CDR3 bases are TGTGCCTGGAGTGTAACGCGGGCAGAACCCTCTCAAGAGACCCAGTACTTC.

This rearrangement joins TRBV20-1 to TRBJ2-3, with D unclear. Trimming removed 1 base from V and 6 bases from J, with 5 bases in between. This CDR3 contains 11 residues. Germline values: CDR1 DFQATT, CDR2 SNEGSKA (reference sequence). The CDR3 reads CSARVEDTQYF. Written as DNA, the CDR3 is TGCAGTGCTAGAGTCGAGGATACGCAGTATTTT.

This sequence joins TRBV4-1 and TRBJ2-7; the D is unclear. CDR1 MGHRA and CDR2 YSYEKL come from the germline V gene. Trimming left V 3 bases short and J 7 bases short, with 16 bases between. This CDR3 comprises 14 residues. The CDR3, as DNA: TGCGCCAGCAGCCATCGAGGACCCGGGTCTGAGCAGTACTTC. Translation gives CASSHRGPGSEQYF.

The count of this clone is one. This chain connects TRBV30 to TRBJ1-2; a possible D gene is TRBD1 (6 bases). V shed 0 bases and J shed 4 bases, with 6 bases lying between them. This CDR3 has 12 residues. Germline V gene lookup returns CDR1 GTSNPN and CDR2 SVGIG (reference sequence). CDR3: CAWSVTGYGYTF. The CDR3 DNA reads as TGTGCCTGGAGTGTGACAGGCTATGGCTACACCTTC.

The CDR3 sequence is CASSIPNREWGGYTF. DNA of the CDR3: TGTGCCAGTAGTATCCCAAACAGGGAGTGGGGGGGCTACACCTTC. The chain recombines TRBV19 with TRBJ1-2; weak D call: TRBD1 (6 bases). The CDR3 is 15 residues long. The ends were cut back, 3 bases at V and 8 bases at J, with 19 bases in the middle. From germline, CDR1 is LNHDA and CDR2 SQIVND (reference sequence).

CDR3: CASSLNRENTEAFF. The CDR3, as DNA: TGCGCCAGCAGCTTGAACAGAGAGAACACTGAAGCTTTCTTT. The chain carries TRBV5-1 and TRBJ1-1; no firm D call. Germline V CDR1 and CDR2: SGHRS, YFSETQ. Trimming stripped 1 base from V and 1 base from J, with 8 bases between. The CDR3 has 14 amino acids.

The chain uses TRBV19 and TRBJ2-7; D possibly corresponds to TRBD1 (5 bases). Germline assignment: CDR1 LNHDA and CDR2 SQIVND (reference sequence). The V gene lost 7 bases and the J gene lost 3 bases, with 13 bases spanning the gap. This CDR3 has 13 residues. The CDR3 bases are TGTGCCAGTACCTCGCGACAGAGCTACGAGCAGTACTTC. Translation gives CASTSRQSYEQYF.

The V call is TRBV30, the J call TRBJ2-3; D gene uncertain. This CDR3 spans 15 amino acids. CDR1 and CDR2 from the germline V gene are GTSNPN and SVGIG (reference sequence). The germline V and J ends were trimmed by 1 base and 2 bases, with 13 bases remaining between them. The CDR3 protein is CAWSARHEHTDTQYF. CDR3 in DNA: TGTGCCTGGAGTGCCCGCCACGAGCACACAGATACGCAGTATTTT.

V gene TRBV11-2 combines with J gene TRBJ2-7; possibly TRBD1 or TRBD2 for D (5 bases each). Trimming shortened V by 5 bases and J by 0 bases, and 11 bases separated the two germline ends. This CDR3 has 14 residues. Germline loops: CDR1 SGHAT, CDR2 FQNNGV. CDR3 nucleotides: TGTGCCAGCAGCCCGCCAGGGAGCTCCTACGAGCAGTACTTC. Encoded protein: CASSPPGSSYEQYF.

V usage is TRBV7-8 and J usage is TRBJ1-5, with D possibly matching TRBD1 (5 bases). Germline values: CDR1 SGHVS, CDR2 FQNEAQ. Between the trimmed V and J ends, which lost 2 bases and 9 bases, there was a span of 14 bases. The CDR3 sequence is 14 residues long. CDR3 in amino acids: CASSLYTRRGPQHF. The CDR3 DNA is TGTGCCAGCAGCTTATACACACGGAGGGGGCCCCAGCATTTT.

CDR3 amino acids: CASSPPPAATYNEQFF. CDR3 in DNA: TGTGCCAGCTCACCACCCCCAGCGGCCACCTACAATGAGCAGTTCTTC. The chain couples TRBV18 to TRBJ2-1; D perhaps matches TRBD2 (5 bases). The germline V gene encodes CDR1 KGHSH and CDR2 LQKENI. CDR3 size: 16 residues. Trimming removed 0 bases from V and 2 bases from J, with 11 bases in between.

This chain links TRBV27 with TRBJ1-1; TRBD1 matches 8 bases. This CDR3 spans 17 amino acids. V shed 2 bases, J shed 2 bases, and the junction held 10 bases outside the gene matches. CDR1 and CDR2 from the germline V gene are MNHEY and SMNVEV (reference sequence). The CDR3 sequence: CASSLGQGAMLNTEAFF. The CDR3 nucleotides are TGTGCCAGCAGTTTAGGGCAGGGGGCCATGCTAAACACTGAAGCTTTCTTT.

V usage is TRBV6-1 and J usage is TRBJ2-1; tentatively, D is TRBD2 (6 bases). Germline V gene data show CDR1 as MNHNS and CDR2 as SASEGT. Deletions cut 10 bases from V and 5 bases from J, with 21 bases between. The CDR3 is 15 residues long. The CDR3 nucleotides read TGTGCCATTACGAAAGGGGCTAGCGCTCACAATGAGCAGTTCTTC. This translates into CAITKGASAHNEQFF.

The chain employs TRBV18 and TRBJ2-7; possibly TRBD2 for D (6 bases). The length of the CDR3 is 17 residues. The V gene's germline CDR1 is KGHSH and CDR2 LQKENI. Trimming took off 0 bases at V and 3 bases at J, with 18 bases between the two ends. Here the CDR3 DNA reads TGTGCCAGCTCACCACCCCGGGGACGGGAGATGAACTACGAGCAGTACTTC. Encoded protein: CASSPPRGREMNYEQYF.

The chain is built from TRBV6-5 and TRBJ2-1, with TRBD2 as a possible D gene (6 bases). Germline V gene sequence: CDR1 MNHEY, CDR2 SVGAGI. This CDR3 region has 15 residues. V was trimmed by 5 bases and J by 4 bases, leaving 15 bases between them. The DNA of the CDR3 is TGTGCCAGCAGTACCCCGTGGAGCGGGTACAATGAGCAGTTCTTC. This sequence encodes CASSTPWSGYNEQFF.

The chain employs TRBV4-2 and TRBJ1-5; TRBD1 matches at 9 bases. The V and J ends lost 0 bases and 2 bases, in that order; junction bases with no gene match: 23. The CDR3 has 23 residues. Germline V gives CDR1 LGHNA, CDR2 YNFKEQ. The CDR3 DNA is TGTGCCAGCAGCCAAGATGCGGCCCGCCTCCGGGACAGGGATTATAGCGGCAATCAGCCCCAGCATTTT. Protein product: CASSQDAARLRDRDYSGNQPQHF.